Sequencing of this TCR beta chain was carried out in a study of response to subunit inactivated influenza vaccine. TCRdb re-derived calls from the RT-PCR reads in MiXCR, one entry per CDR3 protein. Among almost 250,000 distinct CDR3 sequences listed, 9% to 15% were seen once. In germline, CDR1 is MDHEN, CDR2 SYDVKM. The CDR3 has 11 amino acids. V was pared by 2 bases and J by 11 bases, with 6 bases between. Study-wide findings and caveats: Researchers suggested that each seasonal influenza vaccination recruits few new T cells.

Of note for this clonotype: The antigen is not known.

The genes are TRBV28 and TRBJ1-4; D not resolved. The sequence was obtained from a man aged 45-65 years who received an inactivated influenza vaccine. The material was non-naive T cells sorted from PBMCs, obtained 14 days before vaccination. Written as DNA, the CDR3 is TGTGCCAGCAGTTTAAGGGCTAAACTGTTTTTT. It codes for CASSLRAKLFF.